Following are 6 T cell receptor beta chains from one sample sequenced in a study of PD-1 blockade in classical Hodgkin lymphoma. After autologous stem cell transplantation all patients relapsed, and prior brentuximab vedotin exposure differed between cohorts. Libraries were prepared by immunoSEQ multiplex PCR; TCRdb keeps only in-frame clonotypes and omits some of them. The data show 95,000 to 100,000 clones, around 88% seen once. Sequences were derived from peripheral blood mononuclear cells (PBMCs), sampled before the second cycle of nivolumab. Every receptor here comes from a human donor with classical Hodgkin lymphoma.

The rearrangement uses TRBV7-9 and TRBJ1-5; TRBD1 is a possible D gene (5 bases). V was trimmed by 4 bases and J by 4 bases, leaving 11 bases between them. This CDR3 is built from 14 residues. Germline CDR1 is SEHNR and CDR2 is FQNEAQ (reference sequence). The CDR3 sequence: CASSSGRRNQPQHF. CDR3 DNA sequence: TGTGCCAGCAGCTCAGGGCGGCGGAATCAGCCCCAGCATTTT.

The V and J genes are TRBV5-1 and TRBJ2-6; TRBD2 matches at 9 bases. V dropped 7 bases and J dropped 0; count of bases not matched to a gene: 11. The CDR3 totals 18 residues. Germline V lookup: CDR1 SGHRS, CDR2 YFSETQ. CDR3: CASGVPSGGFSGANVLTF. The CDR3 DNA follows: TGCGCCAGCGGAGTTCCCAGCGGGGGGTTCTCTGGGGCCAACGTCCTGACTTTC.

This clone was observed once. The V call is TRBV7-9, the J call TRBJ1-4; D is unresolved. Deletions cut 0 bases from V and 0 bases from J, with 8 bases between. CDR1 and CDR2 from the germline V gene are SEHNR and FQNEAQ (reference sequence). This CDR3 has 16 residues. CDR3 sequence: CASSLARAATNEKLFF. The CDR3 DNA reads TGTGCCAGCAGCTTAGCCAGAGCTGCAACTAATGAAAAACTGTTTTTT.

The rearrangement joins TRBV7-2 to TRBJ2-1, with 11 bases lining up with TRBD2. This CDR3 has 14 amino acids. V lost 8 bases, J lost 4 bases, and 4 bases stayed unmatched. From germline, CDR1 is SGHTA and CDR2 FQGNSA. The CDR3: CASLRLAGYNEQFF. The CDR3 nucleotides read TGTGCCAGCTTGAGACTAGCGGGGTACAATGAGCAGTTCTTC.

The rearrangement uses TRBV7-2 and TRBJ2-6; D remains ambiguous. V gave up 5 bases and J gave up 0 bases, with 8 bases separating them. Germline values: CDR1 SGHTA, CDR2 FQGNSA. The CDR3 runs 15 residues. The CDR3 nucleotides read TGTGCCAGCAGCCCCCGTTTCTCTGGGGCCAACGTCCTGACTTTC. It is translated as CASSPRFSGANVLTF.

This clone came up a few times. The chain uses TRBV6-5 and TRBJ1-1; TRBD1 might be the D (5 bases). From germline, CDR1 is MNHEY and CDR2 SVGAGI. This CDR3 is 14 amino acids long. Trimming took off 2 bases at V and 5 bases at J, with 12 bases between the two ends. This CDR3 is CASSYLDQGTEAFF. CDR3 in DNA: TGTGCCAGCAGTTACCTCGACCAGGGAACTGAAGCTTTCTTT.